This entry describes one TCR beta chain. Its specificity is unknown. This entry comes from a study of cytomegalovirus exposure and HLA in healthy donors. This CDR3 spans 15 amino acids. V dropped 0 bases and J dropped 2 bases, with 11 bases sitting between them. Per germline, CDR1 SGHVS and CDR2 FNYEAQ. The PCR was carried out with 60 Vbeta primers and 13 Jbeta primers. Repertoires were generated with immunoSEQ multiplex PCR, while TCRdb's copy carries only in-frame clones and drops some. The table has roughly 90,000 clones, around 85% seen once. Findings of the study overall: The authors listed 164 TCR beta chains as cytomegalovirus-associated. Presence/absence analyses assumed roughly uniform sequencing depth across donors, which may not hold.

The chain uses TRBV7-6 and TRBJ2-7, with D possibly matching TRBD1 (6 bases). The sample consisted of PBMCs. The receptor was derived from a man younger than 30 in good health and CMV-seronegative. This chain's CDR3 is CASSLAPGVTYEQYF. The CDR3 DNA follows: TGTGCCAGCAGCTTAGCCCCAGGGGTGACCTACGAGCAGTACTTC.